A selection of T cell receptor beta chains follows, all from one sample in a study of T cell responses to AZD1222 COVID-19 vaccine. Sequencing was performed with immunoSEQ multiplex PCR; in TCRdb, only in-frame clones are kept and a portion is missing. The sample shows 95,000 to 150,000 clones, approximately 90% of them seen only once. The sequencing used peripheral blood, collected on day 0 of AZD1222 vaccination. Receptors were obtained from an adult in good health. Both conserved end residues are trimmed from each CDR3.

>TRBV2
ASSTRLATNEKLF
>TRBV6-4
ASSDSERLDYNEQF
>TRBV6-5
ASSYSVHLNTGELF
>TRBV6-6
ASSDRGQGSSPLH
>TRBV19
ASRPLAGVPNEQF
>TRBV4-3
ASSPTGDYGYT
>TRBV5-1
ASSPQGSGASTDTQY
>TRBV9
ASTSEGTDTQY
>TRBV5-1
ASSPRAGDEQY
>TRBV2
ASIQEGTDTQY
>TRBV7-2
ASSPRAGGTWGYT
>TRBV10-3
AIKPGPRAETGELF
>TRBV7-2
ASSLLGTGGVLINGYT
>TRBV19
ASSNIERDGPYEQY
>TRBV5-6
ASSFGNYEQY
>TRBV19
ASSKQGNYGYT
>TRBV25-1
ASSPQGRNTEAF
>TRBV28
ASSSPRELF
>TRBV11-3
ASSADSGVSPLH
>TRBV7-2
ASSFPQGAPLH
>TRBV7-2
ASSLASGGKGYGYT
>TRBV10-3
AISGVLSYEQY
>TRBV7-2
ASSSGLAGAQVF
>TRBV28
ASSGLTGFTDTQY
>TRBV9
ASSPGFGGNYGYT
>TRBV24-1
ATSRGGELDEQY
>TRBV5-4
ASSLVGRETQY
>TRBV7-3
ASSAQSTSGRDTQY
>TRBV29-1
SVSGTAGDNEQF
>TRBV28
ASRAPGQGDEQY
>TRBV2
ASSQTNTEAF
>TRBV6-5
ASSRDRPSYEQY
>TRBV28
ASSPGTSRGYT